Each of the 16 T cell receptor beta chains below was sequenced from the same sample in a study of CD8+CD57+ T cells in acquired aplastic anemia. For CDR3 and TCR beta VDJ profiling, genomic DNA was the template used. Each CDR3 protein is one row after TCRdb ran MiXCR on the reads. Among 120,000 or so distinct CDR3 sequences listed, less than 50% were seen once. Whoever was chosen for sequencing had shown CD8+CD57+ cell expansion by flow cytometry. Sequenced material: sorted CD4+, CD8+, or CD8+CD57+ T cells (not recorded which) from PBMCs. Receptors were obtained from a human donor with aplastic anemia.

J is TRBJ1-6 and V is TRBV28, with 10 bases matching TRBD1. The V gene's germline CDR1 is MDHEN and CDR2 SYDVKM. The CDR3 sequence is 15 residues long. Unmatched junction bases numbered 7, after V lost 7 bases and J lost 7 bases. CDR3 nucleotides: TGTGCCAGCACCGCCGGGGACAGGGGAAATTCACCCCTCCACTTT. Its translation is CASTAGDRGNSPLHF. Drawing the rest from reference TRBV28 and TRBJ1-6, the complete variable domain is DVKVTQSSRYLVKRTGEKVFLECVQDMDHENMFWYRQDPGLGLRLIYFSYDVKMKEKGDIPEGYSVSREKKERFSLILESASTNQTSMYLCASTAGDRGNSPLHFGNGTRLTVT.

This clonotype showed up many times. The J gene is TRBJ2-5, the V gene TRBV3-1; TRBD2 agrees at 13 bases. The CDR3 is 15 amino acids. V lost 4 bases to trimming and J lost 5 bases; unmatched junction nucleotides: 4. The germline V gene has CDR1 LGHDT and CDR2 YNNKEL (reference sequence). The CDR3 loop reads CASSLGTSGMETQYF. The DNA for the CDR3 is TGTGCCAGCAGCCTTGGGACTAGCGGGATGGAGACCCAGTACTTC.

Ten or more counts support this clonotype. The chain joins TRBV7-2 to TRBJ2-3; tentatively, D is TRBD1 (5 bases). This CDR3 has 14 residues. CDR1 SGHTA and CDR2 FQGNSA come from the germline V gene. V gave up 1 base and J gave up 5 bases, with 10 bases separating them. The CDR3 is CASSLVPGIDTQYF. As DNA, the CDR3 is TGTGCCAGCAGCTTAGTCCCAGGGATAGATACGCAGTATTTT. The full variable domain, with the rest looked up from reference TRBV7-2 and TRBJ2-3, is GAGVSQSPSNKVTEKGKDVELRCDPISGHTALYWYRQSLGQGLEFLIYFQGNSAPDKSGLPSDRFSAERTGGSVSTLTIQRTQQEDSAVYLCASSLVPGIDTQYFGPGTRLTVL.

This clonotype was counted many times. The chain's CDR3 is CSADQGASSYNEQFF. DNA for the CDR3: TGCAGTGCTGACCAGGGGGCGAGCTCCTACAATGAGCAGTTCTTC. This chain links TRBV20-1 with TRBJ2-1; 8 nucleotides line up with TRBD1. This CDR3 contains 15 residues. With 5 bases clipped from V and 0 bases from J, the junction kept 6 bases outside the gene matches. CDR1 and CDR2 from the germline V gene are DFQATT and SNEGSKA (reference sequence).

This clonotype was picked up a small number of times. A single base separates this from a much larger clone, so it may be a read error. V and J are TRBV5-6 and TRBJ2-5; tentatively, D is TRBD1 (5 bases). The germline CDR1 and CDR2 sequences are SGHDT and YYEEEE. The CDR3 runs 15 residues. This CDR3 reads CASSFTGSARETLYF. The CDR3 DNA sequence: TGTGCCAGCAGTTTCACAGGATCTGCGAGAGAGACCCTGTACTTC.

J is TRBJ2-1 and V is TRBV11-2; D is possibly TRBD1 (6 bases). This CDR3 has 14 amino acids. The germline CDR1 and CDR2 sequences are SGHAT and FQNNGV. V lost 5 bases and J 9 bases, leaving 17 bases between the germline ends. The CDR3 reads CASSGTTGLGEQFF. CDR3 sequence (DNA): TGTGCCAGCAGCGGAACTACAGGGTTGGGTGAGCAGTTCTTC.

The table lists this clonotype with many counts. This sequence joins TRBV14 and TRBJ1-5, with D uncertain. The CDR3 runs to 13 residues. Trimming stripped 0 bases from V and 7 bases from J, with 7 bases between. Germline V gene sequence: CDR1 SGHDN, CDR2 FVKESK. CDR3 in amino acids: CASSQDVGQPQHF. CDR3 coding DNA: TGTGCCAGCAGCCAAGATGTGGGACAGCCCCAGCATTTT.

In this sample, this clonotype turned up many times. V gene TRBV4-1 combines with J gene TRBJ1-5; 7 bases are a match to TRBD1. There are 13 residues in the CDR3. V was clipped by 0 bases and J by 10 bases; unmatched bases: 3. The germline V gene has CDR1 MGHRA and CDR2 YSYEKL. The CDR3, as DNA: TGCGCCAGCAGCCAAGAAGACAGGGCCCCCCAGCATTTT. It yields the protein CASSQEDRAPQHF.

As regards this clonotype: With a much larger clone just one base away, this may be a read error. It is likely a read error, because the conserved phenylalanine at the end of the CDR3 is missing. This chain joins TRBV6-1 and TRBJ1-5, with D tentatively TRBD1 (5 bases). Germline values: CDR1 MNHNS, CDR2 SASEGT. There are 14 residues in the CDR3. V lost 5 bases and J lost 6, with 14 bases in between. The CDR3 DNA reads TGTGCCAGCAGTAGAGGGACGGAGATTCAGCCCCAGCATCTT. It encodes CASSRGTEIQPQHL.

Details on this clonotype: Sequence at one end of the junction differs from germline and may be a read error. This chain connects TRBV29-1 to TRBJ1-1, with a possible D match to TRBD1 (5 bases). CDR1 is SQVTM and CDR2 is ANQGSEA in the germline V gene. The CDR3 spans 13 residues. CDR3 protein: CSVRAGKNTEASF. DNA for the CDR3: TGCAGCGTGAGGGCAGGGAAGAACACTGAAGCTTCCTTT.

The chain recombines TRBV20-1 with TRBJ2-5, with D perhaps matching TRBD2 (6 bases). This CDR3 has 12 residues. Germline CDR1 is DFQATT and CDR2 is SNEGSKA (reference sequence). The germline V and J ends were trimmed by 8 bases and 2 bases, with 12 bases remaining between them. The CDR3 region has the DNA TGCAGTCGGGCAAGCGGGCAAGAGACCCAGTACTTC. Amino acids: CSRASGQETQYF.

This clonotype has a handful of counts. This chain connects TRBV19 to TRBJ2-3; D not resolved. CDR1 and CDR2 from the germline V gene are LNHDA and SQIVND (reference sequence). V gave up 5 bases and J gave up 2 bases, with 8 bases separating them. The CDR3 spans 13 residues. In DNA form, the CDR3 reads TGTGCCAGTAGTTGGACGGTCACAGATACGCAGTATTTT. Translated: CASSWTVTDTQYF.

There are many counts of this clonotype. Here the CDR3 DNA reads TGTGCCATCAATCGGGACAGGGGTTACGAGCAGTACTTC. Residues: CAINRDRGYEQYF. The V call is TRBV10-3, the J call TRBJ2-7; 10 bases match TRBD1. The germline V gene encodes CDR1 ENHRY and CDR2 SYGVKD. This CDR3 contains 13 residues. Losses at the gene ends were 7 bases for V and 4 bases for J; bases not matched to a gene: 4.

This clonotype was observed at least ten times. J is TRBJ1-4 and V is TRBV2; 10 positions agree with TRBD1. The V and J ends lost 4 bases and 7 bases, in that order; junction bases with no gene match: 6. The CDR3 covers 15 residues. The V gene's germline CDR1 is SNHLY and CDR2 FYNNEI. CDR3 region: CASSGQGARGEKLFF. The DNA for the CDR3 is TGTGCCAGCAGTGGACAGGGGGCGCGGGGTGAAAAACTGTTTTTT.

This clonotype was seen at least ten times. The V call is TRBV6-1, the J call TRBJ1-3; D gene uncertain. The V gene lost 6 bases and the J gene lost 0 bases, with 6 bases spanning the gap. Germline loops: CDR1 MNHNS, CDR2 SASEGT. The CDR3 contains 13 residues. The CDR3 nucleotides read TGTGCCAGCAGAGCGCCCTCTGGAAACACCATATATTTT. Its protein product is CASRAPSGNTIYF.

In this sample, this clonotype turned up many times. J is TRBJ2-1 and V is TRBV24-1, with TRBD1 matching 9 bases. Germline V gives CDR1 KGHDR, CDR2 SFDVKD. V gave up 3 bases and J gave up 3 bases; unmatched junction bases: 5. CDR3 length: 16 amino acids. The CDR3: CATSDVGQGHYNEQFF. The CDR3 bases are TGTGCCACCAGTGATGTCGGACAGGGGCACTACAATGAGCAGTTCTTC.